This T cell receptor beta chain was captured in a study of T cell repertoires in cytomegalovirus infection. In the study overall: Matching HLA type and CMV infection were both indicated by public TCR beta signatures.

TCRdb itself ran the reads through MiXCR, one entry per CDR3 protein. The table lists under 10,000 distinct CDR3 sequences, 45% to 55% of them singletons. The V gene's germline CDR1 is SGHTA and CDR2 FQGNSA. The CDR3 runs 16 residues. Notes on this clonotype: Its antigen is not known. One end of the junction varies from germline; a read error may be responsible.

The sequence was obtained from a human donor in good health (CMV status not recorded). Some clones in this sample may be carry-over from other donors' samples. Material: PBMCs, sequenced either directly or after in vitro stimulation (not recorded which). This sequence joins TRBV7-2 and TRBJ1-1; D perhaps matches TRBD1 (5 bases). The CDR3 DNA reads TGTTCCATCGGCTTAGATTCTAGGGGCTCGAACACTGAAGCTCTCTTT. Translation gives CSIGLDSRGSNTEALF. Variable domain in full (rest from reference TRBV7-2 and TRBJ1-1): GAGVSQSPSNKVTEKGKDVELRCDPISGHTALYWYRQSLGQGLEFLIYFQGNSAPDKSGLPSDRFSAERTGGSVSTLTIQRTQQEDSAVYLCSIGLDSRGSNTEALFGQGTRLTVV.